These 13 T cell receptor beta chains were sequenced from one sample in a study of control samples from healthy donors and cancer patients. The protocol was immunoSEQ multiplex PCR, while the TCRdb copy is restricted to in-frame clones and leaves out a portion. The sample carries about 130,000 clones, about 93% recorded once. The sequencing sample was made of PBMCs. The receptor set was obtained from a man aged 55 to 69 with colorectal cancer.

This clone was observed a single time. As DNA, the CDR3 is TGTGCCAGCAGTTCGAATATAGGGGGCTGGGGGACTGAAGCTTTCTTT. Amino acids: CASSSNIGGWGTEAFF. The V gene is TRBV27, the J gene TRBJ1-1; 7 nucleotides agree with TRBD1. The CDR3 runs 16 residues. Germline V gene data show CDR1 as MNHEY and CDR2 as SMNVEV (reference sequence). J lost 5 bases, V lost 4 bases, and 13 bases had no gene match.

This clone has just a few counts. V usage is TRBV19 and J usage is TRBJ1-1; weak D call: TRBD1 (5 bases). V was clipped by 9 bases and J by 4 bases, with 15 bases between them. CDR1 and CDR2 (germline): LNHDA, SQIVND (reference sequence). The CDR3 contains 13 residues. In DNA, the CDR3 is TGTGCCAGCAGCTTACTTGGGGGCACTGAAGCTTTCTTT. This encodes CASSLLGGTEAFF.

V and J are TRBV19 and TRBJ1-4; no clear D gene. The CDR3 is 13 residues long. CDR1 is LNHDA, CDR2 SQIVND, per germline (reference sequence). The V end was cut by 5 bases, the J end by 3 bases, with 7 bases between. The CDR3 coding sequence is TGTGCCAGTAGTCGAGTGGCTAATGAAAAACTGTTTTTT. It specifies CASSRVANEKLFF.

The chain links TRBV9 to TRBJ1-1; maybe TRBD1 (5 bases). With 4 bases removed from V and 2 bases from J, the gap between germline ends came to 24 bases. Per the germline V gene, CDR1 is SGDLS and CDR2 is YYNGEE. The CDR3 runs to 18 residues. The CDR3 region is CASSPHVDRQTANTEAFF. The CDR3 DNA is TGTGCCAGCAGCCCCCACGTAGACAGACAGACCGCAAACACTGAAGCTTTCTTT.

The chain carries TRBV5-6 and TRBJ1-2; TRBD1 matches 9 bases. J was trimmed by 6 bases and V by 3 bases; bases with no gene match: 3. Germline-derived CDR1 and CDR2 are SGHDT and YYEEEE. The CDR3 spans 13 residues. The CDR3: CASSWGQGNGYTF. The CDR3 DNA reads TGTGCCAGCAGCTGGGGACAGGGTAATGGCTACACCTTC.

The rearrangement joins TRBV6-5 to TRBJ2-5, with 14 bases fitting TRBD2. The CDR3 has 14 amino acids. Germline CDR1 and CDR2: MNHEY and SVGAGI. V lost 6 bases to trimming and J lost 5 bases; unmatched junction nucleotides: 2. The CDR3 nucleotides are TGTGCCAGCAGCAGACTAGCGGGGGGGGAGACCCAGTACTTC. Translation gives CASSRLAGGETQYF.

This chain's CDR3 is CASSFGTGGEQYF. The DNA for the CDR3 is TGTGCCAGCAGCTTCGGGACAGGGGGCGAGCAGTACTTC. J is TRBJ2-7 and V is TRBV5-5, with TRBD1 matching 11 bases. This CDR3 comprises 13 residues. CDR1 is SGHKS and CDR2 is YYEKEE in the germline V gene (reference sequence). With 2 bases clipped from V and 6 bases from J, the junction kept 1 base outside the gene matches.

The CDR3 region is CASSPPWGTIYEQYF. DNA of the CDR3: TGTGCCAGCAGCCCCCCGTGGGGGACGATCTACGAGCAGTACTTC. V is TRBV7-9 and J is TRBJ2-7; perhaps D is TRBD1 or TRBD2 (5 bases each). Trimming took off 5 bases at V and 3 bases at J, with 17 bases between the two ends. CDR1 SEHNR and CDR2 FQNEAQ come from the germline V gene (reference sequence). The length of the CDR3 is 15 residues.

The chain joins TRBV7-9 to TRBJ2-7, with D perhaps assigned TRBD1 or TRBD2 (5 bases each). With 4 bases removed from V and 5 bases from J, the gap between germline ends came to 12 bases. The CDR3 consists of 13 residues. The germline V gene encodes CDR1 SEHNR and CDR2 FQNEAQ (reference sequence). The CDR3 protein is CASSYGTGNEQYF. The CDR3, as DNA: TGTGCCAGCAGCTATGGGACGGGTAACGAGCAGTACTTC.

The chain joins TRBV3-1 (or the pseudogene TRBV3-2) to TRBJ2-2; a weak D match, TRBD2 (6 bases). In germline, CDR1 is LGHDT, CDR2 YNNKEL (reference sequence). V was shortened by 6 bases and J by 6 bases, with 8 bases between the two germline ends. The CDR3 has 12 residues. CDR3 in amino acids: CASRLASGELFF. The CDR3 DNA sequence: TGTGCCAGCAGACTAGCTTCCGGGGAGCTGTTTTTT.

The V and J genes are TRBV6-5 and TRBJ1-2; D is possibly TRBD1 (6 bases). Looked up from germline, CDR1 is MNHEY and CDR2 is SVGAGI. Trimming stripped 0 bases from V and 5 bases from J, with 13 bases between. The CDR3 runs 15 residues. This chain's CDR3 is CASSYSEGGGYGYTF. CDR3 coding DNA: TGTGCCAGCAGTTACTCCGAAGGGGGGGGTTATGGCTACACCTTC.

This chain uses TRBV19 with TRBJ2-7; 10 bases map to TRBD2. This CDR3 is built from 15 residues. V lost 3 bases and J lost 2; bases outside the gene matches: 4. CDR1 LNHDA and CDR2 SQIVND come from the germline V gene (reference sequence). CDR3 DNA sequence: TGTGCCAGTAGTATTCTAGCGGGGGCAACCTACGAGCAGTACTTC. This gives the protein CASSILAGATYEQYF.

V and J are TRBV2 and TRBJ1-2; D is undetermined. Trimming cost V 7 bases and J 4 bases, with 13 bases left between them. The germline V gene encodes CDR1 SNHLY and CDR2 FYNNEI. This CDR3 comprises 13 residues. CDR3 residues: CASILGLGYGYTF. DNA of the CDR3: TGTGCCAGCATCCTCGGGTTGGGCTATGGCTACACCTTC.